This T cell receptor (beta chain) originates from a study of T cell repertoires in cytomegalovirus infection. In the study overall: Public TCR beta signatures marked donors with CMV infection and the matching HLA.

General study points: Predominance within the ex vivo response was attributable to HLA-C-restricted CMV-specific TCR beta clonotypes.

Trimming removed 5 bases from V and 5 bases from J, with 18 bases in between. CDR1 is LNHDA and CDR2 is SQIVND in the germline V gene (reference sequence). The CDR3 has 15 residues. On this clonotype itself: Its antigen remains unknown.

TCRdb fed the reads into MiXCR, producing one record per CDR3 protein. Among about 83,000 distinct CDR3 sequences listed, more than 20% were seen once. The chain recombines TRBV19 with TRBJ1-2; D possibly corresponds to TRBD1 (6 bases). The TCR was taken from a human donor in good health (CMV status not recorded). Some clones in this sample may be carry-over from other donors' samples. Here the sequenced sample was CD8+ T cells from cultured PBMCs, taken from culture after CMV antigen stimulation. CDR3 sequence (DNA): TGTGCCAGTAGTTCCAACAGGGCCAGCGGGTATGGCTACACCTTC. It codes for CASSSNRASGYGYTF.